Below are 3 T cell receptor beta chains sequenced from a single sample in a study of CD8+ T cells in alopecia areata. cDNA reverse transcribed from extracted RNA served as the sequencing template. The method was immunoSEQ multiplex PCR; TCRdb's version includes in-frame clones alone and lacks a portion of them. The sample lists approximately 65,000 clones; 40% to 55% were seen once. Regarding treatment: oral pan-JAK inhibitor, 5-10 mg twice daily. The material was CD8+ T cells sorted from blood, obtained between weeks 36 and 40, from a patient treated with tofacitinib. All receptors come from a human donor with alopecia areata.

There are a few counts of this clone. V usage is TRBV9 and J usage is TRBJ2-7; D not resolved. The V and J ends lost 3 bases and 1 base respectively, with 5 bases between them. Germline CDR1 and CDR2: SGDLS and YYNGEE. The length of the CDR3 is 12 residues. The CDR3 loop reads CASSGISYEQYF. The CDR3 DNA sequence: TGTGCCAGCAGCGGGATATCCTACGAGCAGTACTTC.

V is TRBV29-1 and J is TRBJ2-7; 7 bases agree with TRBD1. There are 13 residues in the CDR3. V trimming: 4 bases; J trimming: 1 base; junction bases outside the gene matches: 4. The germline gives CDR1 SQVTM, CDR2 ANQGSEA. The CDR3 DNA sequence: TGCAGCGTTGTATCGACAGGGTCCTACGAGCAGTACTTC. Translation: CSVVSTGSYEQYF.

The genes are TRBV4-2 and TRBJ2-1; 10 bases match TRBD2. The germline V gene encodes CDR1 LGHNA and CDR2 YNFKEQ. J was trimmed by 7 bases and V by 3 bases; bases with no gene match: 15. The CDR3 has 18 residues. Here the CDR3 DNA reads TGTGCCAGCAGCCAGGCGGCCACTCTAGCGGGAGTAGGTAATGAGCAGTTCTTC. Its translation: CASSQAATLAGVGNEQFF.